This TCR beta chain was captured by sequencing in a study of shared clonotypes between healthy human individuals. TCRdb keeps only in-frame clones here, not all; method: immunoSEQ multiplex PCR. The data contain hundreds of thousands of clones, approximately 95% of them singletons. Trimming pared 0 bases from V and 0 bases from J, leaving 11 bases between. The length of the CDR3 is 17 residues. The germline V gene has CDR1 ENHRY and CDR2 SYGVKD. The source is a woman aged 25 to 45 in good health. The chain joins TRBV10-3 to TRBJ1-4; D gene uncertain. The sequenced sample consisted of naive CD4+ T cells sorted from blood. Stated subset: CD45RA+ positively selected. The CDR3 sequence: CAISESSGRATNEKLFF. The CDR3 nucleotides are TGTGCCATCAGTGAGTCGTCCGGGAGGGCAACTAATGAAAAACTGTTTTTT.